The 23 T cell receptor beta chains reported below all come from one sample, sequenced in a study of cytomegalovirus exposure and HLA in healthy donors. With 60 Vbeta and 13 Jbeta primers, the PCR was carried out. Measured with immunoSEQ multiplex PCR; TCRdb has only the in-frame clones, and not every one. The sample has more than 200,000 clones; over 60% are singletons. Sequenced: PBMCs. These receptors all stem from a male donor in good health and CMV-seronegative.

The chain carries TRBV10-1 and TRBJ2-3, with 10 nucleotides matching TRBD2. The length of the CDR3 is 16 residues. Germline CDR1 reads WNHNN; CDR2 reads SYGVQD (reference sequence). Trimming took 3 bases from V and 3 from J; bases not matched to a gene: 6. The DNA of the CDR3 is TGCGCCAGCAGTGATGGGGGTAGCGGGAGGACAGATACGCAGTATTTT. Amino acid sequence: CASSDGGSGRTDTQYF.

The rearrangement links TRBV15 to TRBJ1-4; tentative D call: TRBD1 (6 bases). V shed 0 bases and J shed 11 bases, with 28 bases lying between them. Germline values: CDR1 LNHNV, CDR2 YYDKDF (reference sequence). This CDR3 has 19 amino acids. The CDR3 DNA is TGTGCCACCAGCAGAGAACGAGGACTTTCGGGACATCCCGCGCAGAAACTGTTTTTT. Protein sequence: CATSRERGLSGHPAQKLFF.

V gene TRBV18 combines with J gene TRBJ2-7, with a tentative D call TRBD1 (6 bases). Trimming removed 3 bases from V and 1 base from J, with 13 bases in between. The CDR3 spans 15 residues. Germline CDR1 and CDR2: KGHSH and LQKENI. The CDR3 sequence is CASSPRTGHSYEQYF. The CDR3 DNA follows: TGTGCCAGCTCACCCAGGACGGGACATTCCTACGAGCAGTACTTC.

The chain joins TRBV18 to TRBJ2-7; D is possibly TRBD1 (6 bases). CDR3 length: 14 amino acids. Trimming cost V 6 bases and J 3 bases, with 15 bases left between them. Germline CDR1 is KGHSH and CDR2 is LQKENI. CDR3 in amino acids: CASSPNRDNYEQYF. CDR3 in DNA: TGTGCCAGCTCTCCAAACCGGGACAACTACGAGCAGTACTTC.

The genes are TRBV7-2 and TRBJ1-3; 9 nucleotides agree with TRBD1. This CDR3 spans 14 amino acids. Unmatched junction bases numbered 4, after V lost 6 bases and J lost 4 bases. The germline V gene encodes CDR1 SGHTA and CDR2 FQGNSA. The DNA for the CDR3 is TGTGCCAGCAGTAACAGGGGGCCAGGAAACACCATATATTTT. Amino acids: CASSNRGPGNTIYF.

This clone came up once. This rearrangement joins TRBV7-9 to TRBJ2-1; 7 bases are shared with TRBD1. Germline V gene sequence: CDR1 SEHNR, CDR2 FQNEAQ (reference sequence). Trimming at V came to 2 bases and at J to 8 bases, leaving 9 bases not matched to a gene. The CDR3 spans 15 residues. CDR3 in DNA: TGTGCCAGCAGCTTAAAGGTAGGGGGCTTTGATGAGCAGTTCTTC. Translating it yields CASSLKVGGFDEQFF.

The V gene is TRBV6-1, the J gene TRBJ2-5; TRBD1 matches 11 bases. There are 14 residues in the CDR3. The germline V gene encodes CDR1 MNHNS and CDR2 SASEGT. The V and J ends lost 6 bases and 3 bases, in that order; junction bases with no gene match: 3. This CDR3 is CASRGQGGEETQYF. The CDR3 nucleotides read TGTGCCAGCAGGGGACAGGGGGGAGAAGAGACCCAGTACTTC.

V is TRBV7-2 and J is TRBJ1-1; D is ambiguous. In germline, CDR1 is SGHTA, CDR2 FQGNSA. Trimming shortened V by 5 bases and J by 3 bases, and 16 bases separated the two germline ends. The CDR3 is made up of 15 amino acids. The CDR3 DNA reads TGTGCCAGCAGCAGGGTCATAACCGGGGACACTGAAGCTTTCTTT. This codes for CASSRVITGDTEAFF.

The chain couples TRBV6-5 to TRBJ2-3; TRBD1 is a possible D gene (6 bases). The CDR3 has 14 amino acids. Germline V gives CDR1 MNHEY, CDR2 SVGAGI. Trimming shortened V by 10 bases and J by 2 bases, and 16 bases separated the two germline ends. This chain's CDR3 is CATSGHQPTDTQYF. The CDR3 DNA reads TGTGCCACCTCGGGACATCAGCCCACAGATACGCAGTATTTT.

This clone was observed once. V and J are TRBV7-3 and TRBJ2-1, with TRBD2 matching 12 bases. Trimming took 5 bases from V and 7 from J; bases not matched to a gene: 9. This CDR3 is built from 16 residues. CDR1 is SGHTA and CDR2 is FQGTGA in the germline V gene. CDR3: CASSNQRLAGVNEQFF. The CDR3 nucleotides are TGTGCCAGCAGCAACCAAAGACTAGCGGGAGTAAATGAGCAGTTCTTC.

This clone came up a few times. The genes are TRBV7-2 and TRBJ1-1; D remains unclear. The CDR3 has 13 amino acids. Germline V gives CDR1 SGHTA, CDR2 FQGNSA. V was trimmed by 2 bases and J by 7 bases, leaving 11 bases between them. As DNA, the CDR3 is TGTGCCAGCAGCTTAACCCTAAGAAGTGAAGCTTTCTTT. This codes for CASSLTLRSEAFF.

This clone occurred a few times. Other DNA sequences in this specimen translate into the identical CDR3. The rearrangement joins TRBV18 to TRBJ1-2; 10 bases line up with TRBD1. The CDR3 runs 15 residues. Germline V gene data show CDR1 as KGHSH and CDR2 as LQKENI. The ends lost 3 bases at V and 6 bases at J; junction bases unmatched: 7. The CDR3 here is CASSPTPGQGNGYTF. In nucleotides, the CDR3 is TGTGCCAGCTCACCTACCCCGGGACAGGGGAATGGCTACACCTTC.

The chain links TRBV6-5 to TRBJ1-1; 9 nucleotides agree with TRBD1. V shed 7 bases and J 1 base; nucleotides not matched to a gene: 7. Germline lookup yields CDR1 MNHEY and CDR2 SVGAGI. This CDR3 has 15 residues. The CDR3 loop reads CASTHRGQRNTEAFF. For the CDR3, the DNA is TGTGCCAGCACTCACAGGGGGCAGAGGAACACTGAAGCTTTCTTT.

The rearrangement uses TRBV7-6 and TRBJ1-1; D is perhaps TRBD1 (6 bases). This CDR3 has 16 residues. Germline CDR1 SGHVS, CDR2 FNYEAQ. The ends were cut back, 3 bases at V and 5 bases at J, with 19 bases in the middle. In nucleotides, the CDR3 is TGTGCCAGCAGCTTGTCAGGGGTACAGTCGGGAACTGAAGCTTTCTTT. Its translation: CASSLSGVQSGTEAFF.

This chain uses TRBV30 with TRBJ1-5; D uncertain. V gave up 7 bases and J gave up 7 bases, with 17 bases separating them. The CDR3 contains 13 residues. Germline V gene data show CDR1 as GTSNPN and CDR2 as SVGIG (reference sequence). As DNA, the CDR3 is TGTGCCTACCGCCCCTCCGAGGGACAGCCCCAGCATTTT. It specifies CAYRPSEGQPQHF.

This rearrangement joins TRBV5-1 to TRBJ2-3, with D perhaps TRBD1 (5 bases). Between the trimmed V and J ends, which lost 2 bases and 0 bases, there was a span of 10 bases. Per germline, CDR1 SGHRS and CDR2 YFSETQ. CDR3 length: 15 amino acids. CDR3: CASSLTRQSTDTQYF. CDR3 DNA sequence: TGCGCCAGCAGCTTAACTCGACAGAGCACAGATACGCAGTATTTT.

This clone has more than one count but fewer than ten. V and J are TRBV4-1 and TRBJ2-7; TRBD2 agrees at 10 bases. The CDR3 contains 14 residues. The junction had 5 bases not matched to a gene; V was cut back by 3 bases and J by 6 bases. Germline V gene data show CDR1 as MGHRA and CDR2 as YSYEKL. CDR3 DNA sequence: TGCGCCAGCAGCCAGGAGCGGGAGGGCCCCGAGCAGTACTTC. Its protein product is CASSQEREGPEQYF.

V is TRBV29-1 and J is TRBJ2-1, with TRBD2 matching 9 bases. CDR3 length: 13 amino acids. Germline V gene lookup returns CDR1 SQVTM and CDR2 ANQGSEA. V was pared by 7 bases and J by 2 bases, with 3 bases of the junction left unmatched. CDR3 nucleotides: TGCAGCGGCCGCGGGAGGGCCTACAATGAGCAGTTCTTC. Protein product: CSGRGRAYNEQFF.

The J gene is TRBJ2-3, the V gene TRBV2, with no clear D. Germline CDR1 is SNHLY and CDR2 is FYNNEI. Trimming took 5 bases from V and 0 from J, leaving 9 bases between them. This CDR3 has 14 amino acids. CDR3 DNA: TGTGCCAGCAGTTGGCTTCCTAGCACAGATACGCAGTATTTT. It translates to CASSWLPSTDTQYF.

For the CDR3, the DNA is TGTGCCAGCAGTTTAGGGGCGGTAGGTGACATTCAGTACTTC. Translation: CASSLGAVGDIQYF. V is TRBV28 and J is TRBJ2-4; possible D gene TRBD1, 5 bases. Germline CDR1 MDHEN, CDR2 SYDVKM. CDR3 length: 14 residues. With 2 bases removed from V and 8 bases from J, the gap between germline ends came to 13 bases.

This clone was found a few times. J is TRBJ2-1 and V is TRBV5-1; 7 bases map to TRBD2. Unmatched junction bases numbered 5, after V lost 0 bases and J lost 5 bases. The CDR3 contains 15 residues. Germline V lookup: CDR1 SGHRS, CDR2 YFSETQ. This CDR3 is CASSLGASGNNEQFF. The CDR3 DNA sequence: TGCGCCAGCAGCTTGGGGGCTAGCGGTAACAATGAGCAGTTCTTC. The full variable domain, with the rest looked up from reference TRBV5-1 and TRBJ2-1, is KAGVTQTPRYLIKTRGQQVTLSCSPISGHRSVSWYQQTPGQGLQFLFEYFSETQRNKGNFPGRFSGRQFSNSRSEMNVSTLELGDSALYLCASSLGASGNNEQFFGPGTRLTVL.

This rearrangement joins TRBV30 to TRBJ2-1, with a possible D match to TRBD2 (5 bases). The CDR3 extends over 12 amino acids. The V gene lost 4 bases and the J gene lost 8 bases, with 12 bases spanning the gap. Germline CDR1 is GTSNPN and CDR2 is SVGIG (reference sequence). The CDR3 DNA follows: TGTGCCTGGACCCCGACGGGGTATGAGCAGTTCTTC. Translated: CAWTPTGYEQFF.

V is TRBV6-1 and J is TRBJ2-5; D unclear. The CDR3 runs to 14 residues. With 6 bases removed from V and 3 bases from J, the gap between germline ends came to 14 bases. Germline-derived CDR1 and CDR2 are MNHNS and SASEGT. CDR3 bases: TGTGCCAGCAGGGAGACGGTCCCCAAAGAGACCCAGTACTTC. Translated: CASRETVPKETQYF.